This is a list of T cell receptor beta chains from one sample in a study of T cells in Graves' hyperthyroidism and ophthalmopathy. MiXCR, applied by TCRdb to the multiplex PCR reads, yields one record per CDR3 protein. The data hold 150,000 to 200,000 distinct CDR3 sequences, with over 15% observed a single time. Input material: blood. These receptors were obtained from a woman aged 50 to 60 with Graves' hyperthyroidism. CDR3s include the opening cysteine and the closing phenylalanine or tryptophan. Each record gives: J gene, CDR3 length, V gene, clone size, D gene, CDR3 protein, CDR3 DNA. A D gene is named only where the DNA matches it firmly. Size values are once, few and many counts, or a class for expanded clones, and some rows have none.

>TRBJ1-1|16|TRBV11-2|.|TRBD1
CASSLDRDRAITEAFF
TGTGCCAGCAGCTTAGACCGGGACAGGGCAATTACTGAAGCTTTCTTT
>TRBJ1-3|15|TRBV5-5|few|.
CASRLRVSSGNTIYF
TGTGCCAGCAGATTGCGGGTTAGCTCTGGAAACACCATATATTTT
>TRBJ1-3|16|TRBV2|many|.
CASSNDSPGSGNTIYF
TGTGCCAGCAGTAATGACAGTCCCGGCTCTGGAAACACCATATATTTT
>TRBJ2-7|16|TRBV28|many|TRBD1
CASSFGPGGFSYEQYF
TGTGCCAGCAGTTTTGGGCCAGGGGGATTCTCCTACGAGCAGTACTTC
>TRBJ1-2|15|TRBV7-8|many|TRBD1
CASSSRRDRDYGYTF
TGTGCCAGCAGCTCCAGGCGGGACAGAGACTATGGCTACACCTTC
>TRBJ1-5|15|TRBV28|many|.
CASSLDWAGNQPQHF
TGTGCCAGCAGTTTGGACTGGGCCGGCAATCAGCCCCAGCATTTT
>TRBJ2-3|14|TRBV6-2/TRBV6-3|few|TRBD2
CASMTSGSTDTQYF
TGTGCCAGCATGACTAGCGGGAGCACAGATACGCAGTATTTT
>TRBJ2-1|16|TRBV2|.|TRBD2
CASSLASGGYYNEQFF
TGTGCCAGCAGTCTCGCTAGCGGGGGGTACTACAATGAGCAGTTCTTC
>TRBJ1-5|16|TRBV12-3/TRBV12-4|many|.
CASSLRGGVIGQPQHF
TGTGCCAGCAGTTTAAGGGGGGGAGTTATTGGTCAGCCCCAGCATTTT
>TRBJ1-4|15|TRBV5-8|many|TRBD1
CASSLGGQGREKLFF
TGTGCCAGCAGCTTGGGGGGACAGGGACGTGAAAAACTGTTTTTT
>TRBJ1-5|16|TRBV4-1|few|TRBD1
CASSQGGQAYNQPQHF
TGCGCCAGCAGCCAAGGTGGACAGGCCTACAATCAGCCCCAGCATTTT
>TRBJ1-5|15|TRBV20-1|many|TRBD1
CSASRGQTFNQPQHF
TGCAGTGCTAGCCGGGGACAGACTTTCAATCAGCCCCAGCATTTT
>TRBJ1-1|13|TRBV18|.|TRBD1
CASSRQGGAEAFF
TGTGCCAGCTCGCGACAGGGTGGAGCTGAAGCTTTCTTT
>TRBJ1-5|14|TRBV6-1|.|.
CASSARRANQPQHF
TGTGCCAGCAGTGCCAGGAGGGCGAATCAGCCCCAGCATTTT
>TRBJ1-4|14|TRBV28|many|TRBD1
CASSFLDRVEKLFF
TGTGCCAGCAGTTTCCTCGACAGGGTTGAAAAACTGTTTTTT
>TRBJ2-7|11|TRBV5-6|.|.
CASSFRVEQYF
TGTGCCAGCAGCTTCAGGGTTGAGCAGTACTTC
>TRBJ1-1|13|TRBV5-1|many|.
CASSLDGGTEAFF
TGCGCCAGCAGCTTGGACGGGGGGACTGAAGCTTTCTTT
>TRBJ2-3|14|TRBV7-9|many|TRBD2
CASSLGTSDDTQYF
TGTGCCAGCAGCTTAGGGACTAGCGATGATACGCAGTATTTT
>TRBJ1-2|10|TRBV5-1|few|.
CASSLAGYTF
TGCGCCAGCAGCTTGGCCGGCTACACCTTC
>TRBJ1-5|13|TRBV6-1|many|.
CASSWDGNQPQHF
TGTGCCAGCAGCTGGGACGGCAATCAGCCCCAGCATTTT
>TRBJ1-2|15|TRBV25-1|few|.
CASSEYTLPLSGYTF
TGTGCCAGCAGTGAATATACCCTTCCCCTATCGGGCTACACCTTC
>TRBJ1-4|15|TRBV20-1|few|TRBD1
CSANPVTGGNGKLFF
TGCAGTGCCAACCCCGTGACAGGGGGAAATGGAAAACTGTTTTTT
>TRBJ1-1|15|TRBV12-3/TRBV12-4|many|TRBD1
CASRYVGQAEGEAFF
TGTGCCAGCAGATACGTCGGACAGGCAGAGGGGGAAGCTTTCTTT
>TRBJ1-2|15|TRBV27|many|.
CASSLFGSLNYGYTF
TGTGCCAGCAGTCTGTTTGGCAGCCTCAACTATGGCTACACCTTC
>TRBJ2-7|15|TRBV14|many|.
CASSQESGAFTEQYF
TGTGCCAGCAGCCAAGAATCGGGGGCGTTCACCGAGCAGTACTTC
>TRBJ2-1|15|TRBV11-2|.|.
CASSLSDGTYNEQFF
TGTGCCAGCAGCTTATCGGACGGCACCTACAATGAGCAGTTCTTC
>TRBJ1-3|15|TRBV6-8|few|TRBD1
CASHRGQRLGNTIYF
TGTGCCAGCCACAGGGGGCAACGGCTTGGAAACACCATATATTTT
>TRBJ2-7|16|TRBV12-3/TRBV12-4|many|.
CASSFQGGRARDEQYF
TGTGCCAGCAGTTTTCAGGGGGGCCGGGCGCGGGACGAGCAGTACTTC
>TRBJ2-7|13|TRBV6-1|many|.
CASSEAGIYEQYF
TGTGCCAGCAGTGAAGCCGGGATCTACGAGCAGTACTTC
>TRBJ1-2|13|TRBV5-1|.|.
CASRLDLYYGYTF
TGCGCCAGCAGACTGGACCTTTACTATGGCTACACCTTC
>TRBJ1-2|14|TRBV19|many|.
CASSIQGGGYGYTF
TGTGCCAGTAGTATACAGGGTGGAGGCTATGGCTACACCTTC
>TRBJ2-3|15|TRBV7-2|many|.
CASSLGTLSTDTQYF
TGTGCCAGCAGCTTAGGAACCCTGAGCACAGATACGCAGTATTTT
>TRBJ1-6|18|TRBV5-1|.|TRBD1
CASSLFEQGSSYNSPLHF
TGCGCCAGCAGCTTATTTGAACAGGGGAGCTCCTATAATTCACCCCTCCACTTT
>TRBJ2-7|13|TRBV7-9|many|.
CASSFIYSYEQYF
TGTGCCAGCAGCTTCATCTACTCCTACGAGCAGTACTTC
>TRBJ2-1|18|TRBV5-5|.|TRBD1
CASSLGTGALHSYNEQFF
TGTGCCAGCAGCTTGGGGACAGGGGCCCTCCACTCCTACAATGAGCAGTTCTTC
>TRBJ1-1|13|TRBV19|many|TRBD1
CASSSGGWPEAFF
TGTGCCAGTAGTTCAGGGGGCTGGCCTGAAGCTTTCTTT
>TRBJ2-4|12|TRBV6-2/TRBV6-3|.|.
CASSYPGVIQYF
TGTGCCAGCAGTTACCCAGGAGTCATTCAGTACTTC
>TRBJ1-2|13|TRBV27|many|TRBD1
CASSRQGYYGYTF
TGTGCCAGCAGTCGACAGGGGTATTATGGCTACACCTTC